Listed here are 2 T cell receptor beta chains from one sample, sequenced in a study of glioma-infiltrating T cells. Amplification of TCR alpha and beta CDR3 regions from RNA used iRepertoire nested multiplex PCR. One entry per CDR3 protein, called by TCRdb with MiXCR from the multiplex PCR reads. In the table there are more than 350,000 distinct CDR3 sequences, 41% of which are singletons. Sequenced material: glioma tissue, nonneoplastic brain tissue, or PBMCs (not recorded which). These receptors were collected from a human donor with low-grade glioma or glioblastoma, undergoing nonglioma brain surgery, or in good health (not recorded which).

V usage is TRBV4-3 and J usage is TRBJ2-1; 9 bases agree with TRBD2. CDR1 is LGHNA, CDR2 YSLEER, per germline. The J segment lost 9 bases and the V segment lost 5 bases, leaving 11 bases of the junction unmatched. This CDR3 region has 15 residues. The DNA for the CDR3 is TGCGCCAGCAGCTACCTAGCGGGAACAATCGGTGAGCAGTTCTTC. Translating gives CASSYLAGTIGEQFF.

As concerns this clonotype: A much larger clone is a single base away; this may be a read error. This chain uses TRBV20-1 with TRBJ1-5; TRBD1 is a possible D gene (5 bases). This CDR3 is built from 14 residues. Germline V gene sequence: CDR1 DFQATT, CDR2 SNEGSKA (reference sequence). CDR3 loop: CSAPPQGGNHPQHF. The CDR3 DNA reads as TGCAGTGCGCCCCCCCAGGGAGGCAATCATCCCCAGCATTTT.